These 3 T cell receptor beta chains came from one sample sequenced in a study of yellow fever vaccine responses in identical twins. TCRdb called the RT-PCR reads again in MiXCR, with one record for every CDR3 protein. The data show approximately 2,800 distinct CDR3 sequences, just under 90% seen once. The sequencing used T cells from blood (PBMCs), unsorted or a sorted subset (not recorded which), collected before or after yellow fever vaccination (not recorded which). The receptors derive from a female donor who received the yellow fever vaccine.

This chain joins TRBV2 and TRBJ2-1; 9 bases are shared with TRBD2. The CDR3 runs 17 residues. The V segment lost 5 bases and the J segment 9 bases; nucleotides outside the gene matches: 17. In germline, CDR1 is SNHLY, CDR2 FYNNEI. The CDR3 DNA sequence: TGTGCCAGCAGTCCGACTCTGGGACTAGCCTCCGCTGCTGAGCAGTTCTTC. This encodes CASSPTLGLASAAEQFF.

In this sample, this clonotype turned up a few times. This chain uses TRBV13 with TRBJ1-5; D gene unclear. This CDR3 region has 13 residues. Trimming removed 6 bases at V and 3 bases at J, with 9 bases between. In germline, CDR1 is PRHDT, CDR2 FYEKMQ (reference sequence). CDR3 protein: CASRVSINQPQHF. DNA of the CDR3: TGTGCCAGCAGGGTCTCCATCAATCAGCCCCAGCATTTT.

V gene TRBV24-1 combines with J gene TRBJ2-5, with 9 bases fitting TRBD2. This CDR3 region has 15 residues. The junction had 4 bases not matched to a gene; V was cut back by 4 bases and J by 2 bases. Per the germline V gene, CDR1 is KGHDR and CDR2 is SFDVKD. CDR3 region: CATSDPGLAQETQYF. The CDR3 DNA reads TGTGCCACCAGTGACCCGGGACTAGCTCAAGAGACCCAGTACTTC.